One and the same sample provided the 18 T cell receptor beta chains below, sequenced in a study of vaccination and CD4 T cells after COVID-19. Sequenced with the Oncomine TCR Beta short-read assay was DNA taken from cultured CD4+ T cells. Using its own MiXCR run on the PCR reads, TCRdb lists one record per CDR3 protein. The data contain several thousand distinct CDR3 sequences, about 46% of them seen just once; the ten biggest clones take up under 30%. Their specific antigens are unknown. The treatment is: approximately nine-day PBMC culture with coronavirus spike peptide pools or control peptides (ViraFEST assay). Sequencing was done on a sample of CD4+ T cells from blood, cultured in vitro. Receptors were obtained from a human donor who had recovered from COVID-19.

This chain links TRBV14 with TRBJ2-3, with TRBD2 matching 14 bases. Germline CDR1 reads SGHDN; CDR2 reads FVKESK. Trimming removed 5 bases from V and 10 bases from J; junction bases left unmatched: 11. The CDR3 runs to 16 residues. CDR3 protein: CASSSYGTSGSEAQYF. CDR3 sequence (DNA): TGTGCCAGCAGCTCTTACGGGACTAGCGGGAGTGAGGCGCAGTATTTT.

The chain recombines TRBV4-1 with TRBJ2-5; TRBD1 might be the D (6 bases). Germline assignment: CDR1 MGHRA and CDR2 YSYEKL. Trimming shortened V by 2 bases and J by 7 bases, and 14 bases separated the two germline ends. This CDR3 contains 14 residues. The CDR3 protein is CASSQWGTSGTQYF. CDR3 nucleotide sequence: TGCGCCAGCAGCCAATGGGGGACATCGGGGACCCAGTACTTC.

V is TRBV2 and J is TRBJ1-4; 10 nucleotides align to TRBD1. Germline V gene sequence: CDR1 SNHLY, CDR2 FYNNEI. This CDR3 region has 14 residues. After removal of 6 bases from V and 8 bases from J, the junction contained 6 bases not matched to a gene. CDR3 protein: CASSVDRGREKLFF. CDR3 sequence (DNA): TGTGCCAGCAGCGTAGACAGGGGGCGGGAAAAACTGTTTTTT.

The CDR3: CASSYMISGNTIYF. CDR3 coding DNA: TGTGCCAGCAGCTACATGATTTCTGGAAACACCATATATTTT. The chain couples TRBV7-2 to TRBJ1-3; D unclear. The CDR3 length is 14 residues. Trimming removed 4 bases from V and 1 base from J, with 8 bases in between. Per germline, CDR1 SGHTA and CDR2 FQGNSA.

This clonotype was detected only a few times. The chain recombines TRBV15 with TRBJ2-2, with TRBD2 identical over 8 bases. Germline V lookup: CDR1 LNHNV, CDR2 YYDKDF (reference sequence). Trimming at V came to 2 bases and at J to 1 base, leaving 6 bases not matched to a gene. CDR3 size: 17 residues. The CDR3 protein is CATSRWGAGGNTGELFF. For the CDR3, the DNA is TGTGCCACCAGCAGATGGGGGGCGGGGGGGAACACCGGGGAGCTGTTTTTT.

The chain carries TRBV21-1 and TRBJ1-5; the table's D call of TRBD1 was not tested on the DNA. TRBV21-1 is marked as a pseudogene. The CDR3 has 17 amino acids. DNA for the CDR3: TGTGCCAGCAGCAACCCCCCAGACAGGGGAGGGGATCAGCCCCAGCATTTT. This gives the protein CASSNPPDRGGDQPQHF.

This chain uses TRBV5-1 with TRBJ2-5; D gene ambiguous. CDR3 length: 12 amino acids. Trimming removed 4 bases from V and 1 base from J, with 5 bases in between. Germline V gene lookup returns CDR1 SGHRS and CDR2 YFSETQ. CDR3 region: CASSEFQETQYF. The CDR3 bases are TGCGCCAGCAGCGAATTCCAAGAGACCCAGTACTTC.

The chain recombines TRBV5-1 with TRBJ2-5; D is perhaps TRBD2 (5 bases). V was clipped by 0 bases and J by 5 bases, with 17 bases between them. The CDR3 loop spans 16 amino acids. The germline V gene encodes CDR1 SGHRS and CDR2 YFSETQ. The CDR3 reads CASSLVGIRGSETQYF. DNA of the CDR3: TGCGCCAGCAGCTTGGTCGGGATTCGGGGAAGCGAGACCCAGTACTTC.

The rearrangement joins TRBV7-2 to TRBJ2-1, with unresolved D. The CDR3 length is 15 residues. Trimming left V 5 bases short and J 8 bases short, with 19 bases between. CDR1 is SGHTA and CDR2 is FQGNSA in the germline V gene. This chain's CDR3 is CASSRRWISADEQFF. The CDR3 DNA is TGTGCCAGCAGCCGTCGGTGGATTTCTGCGGATGAGCAGTTCTTC.

This clonotype has a handful of counts. CDR3 residues: CATSRDLAGAADTQYF. The DNA for the CDR3 is TGTGCCACCAGCAGAGATCTAGCGGGAGCCGCAGATACGCAGTATTTT. The chain has TRBV15 and TRBJ2-3, with 10 positions matching TRBD2. V lost 0 bases to trimming and J lost 4 bases; unmatched junction nucleotides: 4. CDR1 and CDR2 (germline): LNHNV, YYDKDF (reference sequence). The CDR3 is 16 amino acids.

The chain employs TRBV20-1 and TRBJ2-7; tentative D call: TRBD1 (6 bases). Germline values: CDR1 DFQATT, CDR2 SNEGSKA (reference sequence). The CDR3 sequence is 15 residues long. Trimming took 0 bases from V and 2 from J, leaving 14 bases between them. The DNA for the CDR3 is TGCAGTGCTAGAGATGGGACACTAAGTCCCTACGAGCAGTACTTC. Translated, it gives CSARDGTLSPYEQYF.

The DNA of the CDR3 is TGTGCCAGCAGCCCCCCACCTCGACAGGCCGGAAACACCATATATTTT. It specifies CASSPPPRQAGNTIYF. The rearrangement links TRBV7-9 to TRBJ1-3, with TRBD1 as a possible D gene (6 bases). The germline V and J ends were trimmed by 5 bases and 4 bases, with 18 bases remaining between them. Germline V CDR1 and CDR2: SEHNR, FQNEAQ (reference sequence). The length of the CDR3 is 16 residues.

The rearrangement joins TRBV5-4 to TRBJ2-1, with TRBD2 matching over 8 bases. The CDR3 consists of 16 residues. V was pared by 7 bases and J by 0 bases, with 9 bases of the junction left unmatched. The germline V gene encodes CDR1 SGHNT and CDR2 YYREEE (reference sequence). The CDR3 DNA reads TGTGCCAGCGGTAACGCTAGCGGGCGCTCCTACAATGAGCAGTTCTTC. Protein: CASGNASGRSYNEQFF.

This clonotype was recorded a few times. The chain combines TRBV20-1 with TRBJ2-2; 9 nucleotides match TRBD1. The ends lost 5 bases at V and 6 bases at J; junction bases unmatched: 4. The CDR3 covers 13 residues. Germline CDR1 is DFQATT and CDR2 is SNEGSKA (reference sequence). In nucleotides, the CDR3 is TGCAGTGCTTGGGGACAGGGATCCGGGGAGCTGTTTTTT. This encodes CSAWGQGSGELFF.

The chain combines TRBV21-1 with TRBJ1-5; TRBD1, the D gene given by the table, was not confirmed from the DNA. TRBV21-1 is noted as a pseudogene. The CDR3 contains 14 residues. CDR3 residues: CASSWTGGDQPQHF. The CDR3 bases are TGTGCCAGCAGTTGGACAGGGGGCGATCAGCCCCAGCATTTT.

This sequence joins TRBV12-3 or TRBV12-4 and TRBJ1-6; a possible D gene is TRBD1 (5 bases). Between the trimmed V and J ends, which lost 3 bases and 13 bases, there was a span of 13 bases. The CDR3 is 13 residues long. The DNA for the CDR3 is TGTGCCAGCAGTTTCGGACACATTCCGCCCCTCCACTTT. Amino acids: CASSFGHIPPLHF.

The genes are TRBV18 and TRBJ2-5; 7 bases align to TRBD2. There are 13 residues in the CDR3. Per the germline V gene, CDR1 is KGHSH and CDR2 is LQKENI. The J segment lost 2 bases and the V segment lost 3 bases, leaving 0 bases of the junction unmatched. CDR3 DNA sequence: TGTGCCAGCTCACCGGGACTACAAGAGACCCAGTACTTC. Residues: CASSPGLQETQYF.

Regarding this clonotype: Being one base from a much bigger clone, this may be a read error. The chain couples TRBV24-1 to TRBJ2-2, with 8 bases lining up with TRBD2. J was trimmed by 5 bases and V by 2 bases; bases with no gene match: 9. Germline V gene lookup returns CDR1 KGHDR and CDR2 SFDVKD. The CDR3 runs 17 residues. CDR3 in amino acids: CATSDWELSGSTGELFF. Written as DNA, the CDR3 is TGTGCCACCAGTGATTGGGAGTTAAGCGGGAGTACCGGGGAGCTGTTTTTT.